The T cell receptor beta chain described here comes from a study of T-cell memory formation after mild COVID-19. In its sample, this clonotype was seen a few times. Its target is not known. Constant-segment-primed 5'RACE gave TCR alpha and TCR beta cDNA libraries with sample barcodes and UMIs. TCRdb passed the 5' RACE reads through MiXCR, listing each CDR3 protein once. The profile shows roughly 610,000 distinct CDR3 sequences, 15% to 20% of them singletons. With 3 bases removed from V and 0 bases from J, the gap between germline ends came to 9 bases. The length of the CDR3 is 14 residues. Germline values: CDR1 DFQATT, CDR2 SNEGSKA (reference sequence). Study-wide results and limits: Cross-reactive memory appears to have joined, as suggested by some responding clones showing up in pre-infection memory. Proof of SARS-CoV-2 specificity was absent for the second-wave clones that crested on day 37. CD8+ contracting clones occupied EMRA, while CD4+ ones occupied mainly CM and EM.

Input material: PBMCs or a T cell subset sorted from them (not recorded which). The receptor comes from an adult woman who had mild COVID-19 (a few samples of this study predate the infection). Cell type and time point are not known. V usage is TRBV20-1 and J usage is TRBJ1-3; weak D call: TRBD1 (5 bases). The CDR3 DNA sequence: TGCAGTGCTAGTCAGGGTACCTCTGGAAACACCATATATTTT. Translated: CSASQGTSGNTIYF.